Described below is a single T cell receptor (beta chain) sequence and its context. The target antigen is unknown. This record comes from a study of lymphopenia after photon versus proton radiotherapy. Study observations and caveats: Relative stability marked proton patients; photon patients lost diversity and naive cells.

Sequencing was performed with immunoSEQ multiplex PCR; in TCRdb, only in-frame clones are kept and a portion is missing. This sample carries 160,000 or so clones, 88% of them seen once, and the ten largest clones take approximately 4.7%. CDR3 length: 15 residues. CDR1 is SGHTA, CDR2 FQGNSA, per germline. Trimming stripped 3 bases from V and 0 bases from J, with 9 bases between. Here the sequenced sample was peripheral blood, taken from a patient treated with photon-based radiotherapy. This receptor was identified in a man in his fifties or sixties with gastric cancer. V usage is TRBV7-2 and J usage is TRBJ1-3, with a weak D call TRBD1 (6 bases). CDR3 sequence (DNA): TGTGCCAGCAGCTTTCAGGGGAACTCTGGAAACACCATATATTTT. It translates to CASSFQGNSGNTIYF. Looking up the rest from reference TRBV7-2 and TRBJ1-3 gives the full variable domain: GAGVSQSPSNKVTEKGKDVELRCDPISGHTALYWYRQSLGQGLEFLIYFQGNSAPDKSGLPSDRFSAERTGGSVSTLTIQRTQQEDSAVYLCASSFQGNSGNTIYFGEGSWLTVV.